A few counts support the clone carrying this TCR beta chain. Germline loops: CDR1 SGHTA, CDR2 FQGNSA. Trimming took off 5 bases at V and 6 bases at J, with 12 bases between the two ends. This CDR3 contains 13 residues. The data were obtained in a study of T-cell reconstitution after alpha-beta-depleted transplantation in children. Construction of the TCRbeta library involved unique molecular identifiers. MiXCR, run by TCRdb on the PCR reads, gives a single entry per CDR3 protein. The sample comprises fewer than 750,000 distinct CDR3 sequences, 27% of which are singletons, and just over 35% rests with the top ten.

This receptor was identified in a boy younger than two with Wiskott-Aldrich syndrome, due to receive a stem cell transplant. Sequencing was performed on PBMCs, taken before TCRalphabeta/CD19-depleted stem cell transplant. The chain employs TRBV7-2 and TRBJ2-3, with D uncertain. This chain's CDR3 is CASSSPTRDTQYF. CDR3 nucleotide sequence: TGTGCCAGCAGCAGCCCGACCCGCGATACGCAGTATTTT.